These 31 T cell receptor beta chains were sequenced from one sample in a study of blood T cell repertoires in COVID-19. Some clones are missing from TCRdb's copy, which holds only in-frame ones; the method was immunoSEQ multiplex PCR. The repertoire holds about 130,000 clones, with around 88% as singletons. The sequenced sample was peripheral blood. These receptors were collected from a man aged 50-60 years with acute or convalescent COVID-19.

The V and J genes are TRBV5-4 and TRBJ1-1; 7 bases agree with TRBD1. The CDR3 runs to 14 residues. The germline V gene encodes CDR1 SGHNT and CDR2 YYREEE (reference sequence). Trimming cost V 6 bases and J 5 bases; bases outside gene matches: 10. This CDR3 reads CASNLGGLETEAFF. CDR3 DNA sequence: TGTGCCAGCAACTTAGGGGGCCTAGAAACTGAAGCTTTCTTT.

The CDR3 protein is CAWSQDRGLYEQYF. CDR3 sequence (DNA): TGTGCCTGGAGTCAGGACAGGGGGCTCTACGAGCAGTACTTC. The chain has TRBV30 and TRBJ2-7; TRBD1 matches at 11 bases. Germline V gene lookup returns CDR1 GTSNPN and CDR2 SVGIG (reference sequence). The CDR3 runs 14 residues. Trimming cost V 2 bases and J 3 bases; bases outside gene matches: 3.

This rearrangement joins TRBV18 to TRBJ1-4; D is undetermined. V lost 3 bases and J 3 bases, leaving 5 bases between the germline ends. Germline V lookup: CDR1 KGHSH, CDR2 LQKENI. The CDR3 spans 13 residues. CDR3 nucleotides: TGTGCCAGCTCACCGGCAGCTAATGAAAAACTGTTTTTT. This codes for CASSPAANEKLFF.

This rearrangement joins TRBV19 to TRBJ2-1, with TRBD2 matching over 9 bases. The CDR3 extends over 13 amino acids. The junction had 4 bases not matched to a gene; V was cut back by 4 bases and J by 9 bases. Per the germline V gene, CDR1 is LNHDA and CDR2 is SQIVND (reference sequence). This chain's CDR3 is CASSSGGVVEQFF. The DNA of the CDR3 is TGTGCCAGTAGTAGCGGGGGGGTAGTTGAGCAGTTCTTC.

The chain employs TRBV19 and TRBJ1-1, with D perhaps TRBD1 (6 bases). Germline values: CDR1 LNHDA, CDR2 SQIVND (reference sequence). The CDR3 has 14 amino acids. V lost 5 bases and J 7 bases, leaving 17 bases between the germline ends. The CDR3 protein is CASSGSGYRDEAFF. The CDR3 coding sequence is TGTGCCAGTAGTGGCTCAGGGTACAGGGATGAAGCTTTCTTT.

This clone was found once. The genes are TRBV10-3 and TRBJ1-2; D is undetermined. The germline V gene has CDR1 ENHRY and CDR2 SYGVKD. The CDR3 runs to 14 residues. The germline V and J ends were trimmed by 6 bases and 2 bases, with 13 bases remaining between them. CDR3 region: CAISVGPPNYGYTF. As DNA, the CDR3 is TGTGCCATCAGCGTGGGCCCTCCCAACTATGGCTACACCTTC.

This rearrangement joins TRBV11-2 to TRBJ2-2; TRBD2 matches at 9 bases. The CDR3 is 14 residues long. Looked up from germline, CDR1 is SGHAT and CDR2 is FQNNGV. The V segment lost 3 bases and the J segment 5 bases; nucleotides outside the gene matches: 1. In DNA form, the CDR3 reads TGTGCCAGCAGCTTCACTAGCGGGACCGGGGAGCTGTTTTTT. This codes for CASSFTSGTGELFF.

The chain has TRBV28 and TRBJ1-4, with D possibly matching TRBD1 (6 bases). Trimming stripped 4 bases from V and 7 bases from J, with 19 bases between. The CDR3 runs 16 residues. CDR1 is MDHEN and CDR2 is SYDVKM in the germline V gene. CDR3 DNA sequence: TGTGCCAGCAGTTCCAATCCAGGGGCTTGGTCTGAAAAACTGTTTTTT. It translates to CASSSNPGAWSEKLFF.

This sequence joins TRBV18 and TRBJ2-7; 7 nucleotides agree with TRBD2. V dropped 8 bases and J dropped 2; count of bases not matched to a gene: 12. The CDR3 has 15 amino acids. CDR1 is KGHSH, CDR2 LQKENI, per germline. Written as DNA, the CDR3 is TGTGCCAGCAGCCCCCTAGCGGACACAACCTACGAGCAGTACTTC. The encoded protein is CASSPLADTTYEQYF. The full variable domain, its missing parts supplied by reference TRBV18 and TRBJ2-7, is NAGVMQNPRHLVRRRGQEARLRCSPMKGHSHVYWYRQLPEEGLKFMVYLQKENIIDESGMPKERFSAEFPKEGPSILRIQQVVRGDSAAYFCASSPLADTTYEQYFGPGTRLTVT.

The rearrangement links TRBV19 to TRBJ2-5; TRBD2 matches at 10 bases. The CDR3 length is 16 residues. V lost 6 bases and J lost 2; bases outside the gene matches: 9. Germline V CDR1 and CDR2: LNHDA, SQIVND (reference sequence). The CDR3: CASSDRLAGDQETQYF. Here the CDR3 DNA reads TGTGCCAGTAGCGATCGCCTAGCGGGGGATCAAGAGACCCAGTACTTC. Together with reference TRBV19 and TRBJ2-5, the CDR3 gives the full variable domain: DGGITQSPKYLFRKEGQNVTLSCEQNLNHDAMYWYRQDPGQGLRLIYYSQIVNDFQKGDIAEGYSVSREKKESFPLTVTSAQKNPTAFYLCASSDRLAGDQETQYFGPGTRLLVL.

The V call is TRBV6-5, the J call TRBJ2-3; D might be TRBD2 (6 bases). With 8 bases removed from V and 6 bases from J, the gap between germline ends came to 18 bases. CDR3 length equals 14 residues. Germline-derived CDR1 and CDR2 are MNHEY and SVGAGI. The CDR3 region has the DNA TGTGCCAGCCTCGTCGGGAGTGGGTTGGATACGCAGTATTTT. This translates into CASLVGSGLDTQYF.

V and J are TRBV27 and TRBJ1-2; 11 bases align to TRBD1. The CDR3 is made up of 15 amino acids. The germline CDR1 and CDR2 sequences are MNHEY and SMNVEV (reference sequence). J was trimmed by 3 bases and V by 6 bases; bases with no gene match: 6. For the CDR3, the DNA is TGTGCCAGCAGCGATCGGGACAGGGGGTACTATGGCTACACCTTC. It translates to CASSDRDRGYYGYTF.

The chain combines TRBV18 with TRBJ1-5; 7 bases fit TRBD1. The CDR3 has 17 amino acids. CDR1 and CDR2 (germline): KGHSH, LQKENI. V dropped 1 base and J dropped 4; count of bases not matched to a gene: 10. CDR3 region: CASSPQGGKRSNQPQHF. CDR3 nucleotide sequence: TGTGCCAGCTCACCACAAGGGGGCAAACGATCGAATCAGCCCCAGCATTTT.

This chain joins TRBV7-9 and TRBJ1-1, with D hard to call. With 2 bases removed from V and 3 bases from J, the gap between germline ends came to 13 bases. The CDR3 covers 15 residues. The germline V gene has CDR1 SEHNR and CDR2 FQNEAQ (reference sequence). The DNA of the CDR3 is TGTGCCAGCAGCTTAATCTTTGGGGAGTACACTGAAGCTTTCTTT. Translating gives CASSLIFGEYTEAFF.

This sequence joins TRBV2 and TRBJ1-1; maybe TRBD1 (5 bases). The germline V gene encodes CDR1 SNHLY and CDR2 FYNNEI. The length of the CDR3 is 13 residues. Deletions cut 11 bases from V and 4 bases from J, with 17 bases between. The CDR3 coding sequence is TGTGCCTCCTGGGGGGGGACGGGCACTGAAGCTTTCTTT. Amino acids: CASWGGTGTEAFF.

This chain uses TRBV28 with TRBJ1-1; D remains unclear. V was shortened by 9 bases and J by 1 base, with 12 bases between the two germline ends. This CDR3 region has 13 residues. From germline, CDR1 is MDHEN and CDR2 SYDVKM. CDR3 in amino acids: CASLAAGNTEAFF. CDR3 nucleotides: TGTGCCAGTCTCGCCGCAGGGAACACTGAAGCTTTCTTT. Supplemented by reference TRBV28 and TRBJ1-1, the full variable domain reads DVKVTQSSRYLVKRTGEKVFLECVQDMDHENMFWYRQDPGLGLRLIYFSYDVKMKEKGDIPEGYSVSREKKERFSLILESASTNQTSMYLCASLAAGNTEAFFGQGTRLTVV.

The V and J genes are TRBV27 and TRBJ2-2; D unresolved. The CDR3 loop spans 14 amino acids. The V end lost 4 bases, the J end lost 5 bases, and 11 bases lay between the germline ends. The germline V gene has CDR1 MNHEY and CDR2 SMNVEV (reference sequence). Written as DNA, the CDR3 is TGTGCCAGCAGTTATTCCCTCGGGACCGGGGAGCTGTTTTTT. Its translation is CASSYSLGTGELFF.

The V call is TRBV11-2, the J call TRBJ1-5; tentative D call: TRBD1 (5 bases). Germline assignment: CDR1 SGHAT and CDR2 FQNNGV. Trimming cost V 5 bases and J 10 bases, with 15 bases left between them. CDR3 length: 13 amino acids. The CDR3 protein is CASSVDISGPQHF. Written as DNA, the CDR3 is TGTGCCAGCAGCGTGGACATCAGTGGTCCCCAGCATTTT.

CDR3 in DNA: TGTGCCAGCAGCGTAAGTAGTACGGAGACCCAGTACTTC. It translates to CASSVSSTETQYF. The chain carries TRBV9 and TRBJ2-5; D gene uncertain. The CDR3 extends over 13 amino acids. V lost 1 base and J 5 bases, leaving 9 bases between the germline ends. Germline V CDR1 and CDR2: SGDLS, YYNGEE.

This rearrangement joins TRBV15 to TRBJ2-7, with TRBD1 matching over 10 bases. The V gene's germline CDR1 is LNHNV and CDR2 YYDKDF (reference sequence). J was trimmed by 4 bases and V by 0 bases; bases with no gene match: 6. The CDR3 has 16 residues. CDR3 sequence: CATSRETTGGEYEQYF. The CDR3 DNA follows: TGTGCCACCAGCAGAGAAACGACAGGGGGCGAGTACGAGCAGTACTTC. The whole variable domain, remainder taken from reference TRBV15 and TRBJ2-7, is DAMVIQNPRYQVTQFGKPVTLSCSQTLNHNVMYWYQQKSSQAPKLLFHYYDKDFNNEADTPDNFQSRRPNTSFCFLDIRSPGLGDTAMYLCATSRETTGGEYEQYFGPGTRLTVT.

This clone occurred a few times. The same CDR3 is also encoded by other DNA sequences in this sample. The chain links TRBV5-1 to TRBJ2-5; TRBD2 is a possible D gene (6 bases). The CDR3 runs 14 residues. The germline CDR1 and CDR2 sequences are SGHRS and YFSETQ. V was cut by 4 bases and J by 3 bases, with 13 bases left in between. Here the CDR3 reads CASSPGLAEETQYF. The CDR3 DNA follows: TGCGCCAGCAGCCCGGGACTGGCGGAAGAGACCCAGTACTTC.

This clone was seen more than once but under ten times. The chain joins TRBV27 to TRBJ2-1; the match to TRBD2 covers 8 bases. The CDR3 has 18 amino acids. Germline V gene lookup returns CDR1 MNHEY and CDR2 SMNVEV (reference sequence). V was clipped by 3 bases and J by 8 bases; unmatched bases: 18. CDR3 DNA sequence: TGTGCCAGCAGTTTGAGCGGGAGCTTTGGTCGTGCTACGGATGAGCAGTTCTTC. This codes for CASSLSGSFGRATDEQFF.

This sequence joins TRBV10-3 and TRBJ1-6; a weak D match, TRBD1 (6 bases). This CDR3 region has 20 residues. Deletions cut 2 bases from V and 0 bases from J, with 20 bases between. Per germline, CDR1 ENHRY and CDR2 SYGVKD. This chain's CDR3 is CAISEMGAGATFSYNSPLHF. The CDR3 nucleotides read TGTGCCATCAGTGAGATGGGTGCAGGGGCCACCTTCTCCTATAATTCACCCCTCCACTTT.

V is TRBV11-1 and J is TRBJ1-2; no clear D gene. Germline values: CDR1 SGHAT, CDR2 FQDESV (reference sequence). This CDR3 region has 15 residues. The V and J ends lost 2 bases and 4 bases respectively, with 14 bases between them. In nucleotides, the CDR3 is TGTGCCAGCAGCTTAAACGGTGCCCGGGGCTATGGCTACACCTTC. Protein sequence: CASSLNGARGYGYTF.

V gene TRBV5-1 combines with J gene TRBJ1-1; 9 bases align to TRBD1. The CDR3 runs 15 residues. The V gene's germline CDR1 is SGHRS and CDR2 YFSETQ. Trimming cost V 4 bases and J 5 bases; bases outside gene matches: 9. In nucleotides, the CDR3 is TGCGCCAGCAGCGACCCGACAGGGGGAAGTACTGAAGCTTTCTTT. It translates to CASSDPTGGSTEAFF.

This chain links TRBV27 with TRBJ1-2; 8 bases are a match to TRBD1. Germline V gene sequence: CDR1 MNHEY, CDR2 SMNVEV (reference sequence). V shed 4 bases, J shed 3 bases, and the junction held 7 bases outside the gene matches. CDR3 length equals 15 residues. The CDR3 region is CASSSSYRGDYGYTF. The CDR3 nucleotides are TGTGCCAGCAGTTCGTCGTACAGGGGGGACTATGGCTACACCTTC.

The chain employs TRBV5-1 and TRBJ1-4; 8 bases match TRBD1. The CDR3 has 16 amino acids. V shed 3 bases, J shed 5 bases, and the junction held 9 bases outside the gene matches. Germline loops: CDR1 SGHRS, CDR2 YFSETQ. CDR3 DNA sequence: TGCGCCAGCAGCTACGGGACAGGTCAAGTGAATGAAAAACTGTTTTTT. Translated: CASSYGTGQVNEKLFF.

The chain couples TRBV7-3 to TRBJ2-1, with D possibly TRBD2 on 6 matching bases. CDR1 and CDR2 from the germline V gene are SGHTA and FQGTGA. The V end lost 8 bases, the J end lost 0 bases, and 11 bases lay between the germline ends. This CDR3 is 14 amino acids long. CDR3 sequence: CASGTGSSYNEQFF. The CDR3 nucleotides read TGTGCCAGCGGGACTGGGAGCTCCTACAATGAGCAGTTCTTC.

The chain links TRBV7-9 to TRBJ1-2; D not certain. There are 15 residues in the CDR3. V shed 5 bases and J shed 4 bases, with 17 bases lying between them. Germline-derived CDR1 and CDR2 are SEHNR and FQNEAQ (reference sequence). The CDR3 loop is CASSNALRAGYGYTF. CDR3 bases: TGTGCCAGCAGCAACGCCCTGAGGGCCGGCTATGGCTACACCTTC. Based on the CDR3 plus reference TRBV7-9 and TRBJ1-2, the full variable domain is DTGVSQNPRHKITKRGQNVTFRCDPISEHNRLYWYRQTLGQGPEFLTYFQNEAQLEKSRLLSDRFSAERPKGSFSTLEIQRTEQGDSAMYLCASSNALRAGYGYTFGSGTRLTVV.

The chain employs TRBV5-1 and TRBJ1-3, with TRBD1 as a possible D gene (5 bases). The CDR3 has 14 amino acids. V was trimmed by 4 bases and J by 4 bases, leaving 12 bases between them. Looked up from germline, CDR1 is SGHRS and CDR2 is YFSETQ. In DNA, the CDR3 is TGCGCCAGCAGCCCTTTCGCAGGGGGAAACACCATATATTTT. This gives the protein CASSPFAGGNTIYF.

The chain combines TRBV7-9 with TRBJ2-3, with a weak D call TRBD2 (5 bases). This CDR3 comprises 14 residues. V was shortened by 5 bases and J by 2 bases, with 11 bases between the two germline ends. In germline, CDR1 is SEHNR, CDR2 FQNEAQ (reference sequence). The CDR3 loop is CASSSVLATDTQYF. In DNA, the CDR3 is TGTGCCAGCAGCAGCGTCCTAGCCACAGATACGCAGTATTTT.